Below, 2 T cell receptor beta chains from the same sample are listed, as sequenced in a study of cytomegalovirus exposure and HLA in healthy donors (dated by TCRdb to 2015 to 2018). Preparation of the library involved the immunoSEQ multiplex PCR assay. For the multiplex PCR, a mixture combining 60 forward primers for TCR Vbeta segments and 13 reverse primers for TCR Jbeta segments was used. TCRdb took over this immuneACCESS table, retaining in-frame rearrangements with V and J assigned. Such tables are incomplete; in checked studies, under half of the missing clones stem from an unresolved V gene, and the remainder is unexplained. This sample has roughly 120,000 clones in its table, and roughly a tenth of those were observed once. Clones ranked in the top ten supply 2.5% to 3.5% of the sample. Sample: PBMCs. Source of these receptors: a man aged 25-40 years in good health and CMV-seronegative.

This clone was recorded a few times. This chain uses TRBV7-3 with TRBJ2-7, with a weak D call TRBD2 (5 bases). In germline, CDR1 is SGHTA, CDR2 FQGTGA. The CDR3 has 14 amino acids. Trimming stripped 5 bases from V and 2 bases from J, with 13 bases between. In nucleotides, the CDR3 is TGTGCCAGCAGCCCTGGCAGCGGACCCTACGAGCAGTACTTC. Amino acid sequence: CASSPGSGPYEQYF.

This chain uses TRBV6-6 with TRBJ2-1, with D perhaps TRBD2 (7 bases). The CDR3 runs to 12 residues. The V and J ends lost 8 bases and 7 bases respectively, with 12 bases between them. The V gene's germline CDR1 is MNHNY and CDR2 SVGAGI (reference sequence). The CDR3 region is CASEGGGNEQFF. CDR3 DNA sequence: TGTGCCAGCGAGGGGGGAGGGAATGAGCAGTTCTTC.